This entry describes one TCR beta chain. Its antigen is unidentified. The sample comes from a study of cytomegalovirus exposure and HLA in healthy donors. Study information: An early data release held tens of millions of unique TCRs from HLA-typed donors.

The PCR was carried out with 60 Vbeta primers and 13 Jbeta primers. Using immunoSEQ multiplex PCR, the repertoire was profiled, and TCRdb retains in-frame clones only, with some absent. Here the sample spans roughly 100,000 clones, approximately 68% being singletons. General study findings and limits: The HLA-A and HLA-B alleles of most subjects were reportedly predicted accurately from TCR beta sequences. The analysis excluded some indistinguishable V segments, including TRBV6-2 and TRBV6-3. For TCR beta chains, V- and J-gene trimming was later linked to a missense DCLRE1C variant.

Germline values: CDR1 SQVTM, CDR2 ANQGSEA. Unmatched junction bases numbered 9, after V lost 4 bases and J lost 5 bases. The CDR3 contains 15 residues. This clonotype was obtained from a woman aged 50 to 60 in good health and CMV-seropositive. The specimen sequenced was PBMCs. The chain has TRBV29-1 and TRBJ2-3; 10 bases map to TRBD2. CDR3 DNA sequence: TGCAGCGTTGGGAGAGCGGGGGGGCTGGGAGATACGCAGTATTTT. This encodes CSVGRAGGLGDTQYF.